Listed here are 18 T cell receptor beta chains from one sample, sequenced in a study of blood T cell repertoires in COVID-19. Sequenced by immunoSEQ multiplex PCR; TCRdb stores in-frame clones only, minus some. The sample comprises approximately 250,000 clones, 84% of which are singletons, and 1.4% rests with the top ten. Material: peripheral blood. The receptors were sampled from a woman between 40 and 55 years old who had recovered from COVID-19.

This chain uses TRBV7-6 with TRBJ2-1; D may be TRBD1 (6 bases). The CDR3 totals 16 residues. Germline V gene lookup returns CDR1 SGHVS and CDR2 FNYEAQ. V lost 4 bases to trimming and J lost 5 bases, with 18 bases between them. CDR3 residues: CASSSSGQGINNEQFF. CDR3 in DNA: TGTGCCAGCAGCTCCTCGGGGCAGGGGATAAACAATGAGCAGTTCTTC.

The chain combines TRBV5-1 with TRBJ2-7; D gene uncertain. This CDR3 region has 13 residues. V lost 3 bases and J 6 bases, leaving 13 bases between the germline ends. Germline CDR1 reads SGHRS; CDR2 reads YFSETQ. In DNA, the CDR3 is TGCGCCAGCAGCTGGGCTATATCTACCGAGCAGTACTTC. It is translated as CASSWAISTEQYF.

The chain joins TRBV28 to TRBJ1-1; possibly TRBD1 for D (6 bases). Germline CDR1 reads MDHEN; CDR2 reads SYDVKM. Trimming took off 3 bases at V and 1 base at J, with 9 bases between the two ends. The CDR3 is 14 residues long. The CDR3 DNA is TGTGCCAGCAGTTTTGTGGGACAGAACACTGAAGCTTTCTTT. Amino acids: CASSFVGQNTEAFF.

The chain couples TRBV10-1 to TRBJ1-6; D is perhaps TRBD1 (6 bases). The CDR3 is made up of 13 amino acids. CDR1 WNHNN and CDR2 SYGVQD come from the germline V gene (reference sequence). V lost 2 bases and J lost 7, with 6 bases in between. The CDR3 DNA reads TGCGCCAGCAGTGAGACAGGGAATTCACCCCTCCACTTT. Encoded protein: CASSETGNSPLHF.

J is TRBJ1-5 and V is TRBV5-1, with D possibly matching TRBD1 (5 bases). This CDR3 comprises 15 residues. Germline CDR1 SGHRS, CDR2 YFSETQ. V shed 0 bases and J shed 5 bases, with 12 bases lying between them. CDR3 nucleotides: TGCGCCAGCAGCTTGGAAGCAGGGCCCGATCAGCCCCAGCATTTT. This codes for CASSLEAGPDQPQHF.

Comment on this clone: Other DNA sequences of this sample code for an identical CDR3. V and J are TRBV3-1 (or the pseudogene TRBV3-2) and TRBJ2-5, with 8 bases aligning to TRBD2. V dropped 2 bases and J dropped 5; count of bases not matched to a gene: 4. Looked up from germline, CDR1 is LGHDT and CDR2 is YNNKEL (reference sequence). The CDR3 totals 14 residues. The CDR3 bases are TGTGCCAGCAGCCAAACGGGGGGGCCCGAGACCCAGTACTTC. This codes for CASSQTGGPETQYF.

V and J are TRBV19 and TRBJ1-4, with D perhaps matching TRBD1 (5 bases). CDR3 length: 17 amino acids. The V and J ends lost 5 bases and 0 bases respectively, with 16 bases between them. Germline values: CDR1 LNHDA, CDR2 SQIVND (reference sequence). The CDR3 DNA is TGTGCCAGTAGTTCAAGGCGGGGACCTGCAACTAATGAAAAACTGTTTTTT. It translates to CASSSRRGPATNEKLFF.

V gene TRBV7-9 combines with J gene TRBJ1-2; 10 nucleotides match TRBD1. CDR3 length equals 13 residues. J lost 5 bases, V lost 8 bases, and 5 bases had no gene match. Germline V gene lookup returns CDR1 SEHNR and CDR2 FQNEAQ (reference sequence). The CDR3 here is CASGRQGAYGYTF. The CDR3 DNA reads TGTGCCAGCGGCCGACAGGGGGCGTATGGCTACACCTTC.

This chain joins TRBV27 and TRBJ2-6; a possible D gene is TRBD1 (5 bases). Trimming pared 3 bases from V and 2 bases from J, leaving 8 bases between. The CDR3 extends over 15 amino acids. Germline-derived CDR1 and CDR2 are MNHEY and SMNVEV (reference sequence). The CDR3 region has the DNA TGTGCCAGCAGTTTGGTCAGGGCTGGGGCCAACGTCCTGACTTTC. Amino acid sequence: CASSLVRAGANVLTF. The full variable domain, rest sourced from reference TRBV27 and TRBJ2-6, is EAQVTQNPRYLITVTGKKLTVTCSQNMNHEYMSWYRQDPGLGLRQIYYSMNVEVTDKGDVPEGYKVSRKEKRNFPLILESPSPNQTSLYFCASSLVRAGANVLTFGAGSRLTVL.

The chain carries TRBV7-2 and TRBJ2-5, with 9 bases identical to TRBD2. V lost 5 bases to trimming and J lost 5 bases; unmatched junction nucleotides: 9. The CDR3 is made up of 15 amino acids. Germline-derived CDR1 and CDR2 are SGHTA and FQGNSA. CDR3 bases: TGTGCCAGCAGCGACCGCGGGGGGGCCGGGGAGACCCAGTACTTC. The encoded protein is CASSDRGGAGETQYF.

This chain links TRBV5-5 with TRBJ1-2; 11 bases are shared with TRBD1. Unmatched junction bases numbered 13, after V lost 1 base and J lost 5 bases. CDR3 length: 18 amino acids. Looked up from germline, CDR1 is SGHKS and CDR2 is YYEKEE (reference sequence). In DNA, the CDR3 is TGTGCCAGCAGCTTGTCGCTGGACAGGGGGCGCGGGTATTATGGCTACACCTTC. Its protein product is CASSLSLDRGRGYYGYTF.

The J gene is TRBJ1-2, the V gene TRBV12-3 or TRBV12-4, with no clear D. The V end lost 3 bases, the J end lost 7 bases, and 6 bases lay between the germline ends. This CDR3 has 11 residues. The CDR3: CASSFRGGYTF. The DNA for the CDR3 is TGTGCCAGCAGTTTCCGAGGTGGCTACACCTTC.

This clone was picked up one time. This chain links TRBV20-1 with TRBJ1-2, with a tentative D call TRBD1 (5 bases). The V end was cut by 3 bases, the J end by 8 bases, with 16 bases between. The CDR3 is made up of 13 amino acids. Per the germline V gene, CDR1 is DFQATT and CDR2 is SNEGSKA (reference sequence). CDR3 nucleotide sequence: TGCAGTGCTAGTTCCCTCGGGGGAGTGGGCTACACCTTC. Its translation is CSASSLGGVGYTF.

This clone appeared a few times. This chain joins TRBV3-1 (or the pseudogene TRBV3-2) and TRBJ1-1, with D perhaps matching TRBD1 (6 bases). The CDR3 loop spans 15 amino acids. Per germline, CDR1 LGHDT and CDR2 YNNKEL (reference sequence). The germline V and J ends were trimmed by 3 bases and 5 bases, with 16 bases remaining between them. The CDR3 spells CASSHEDRERTEAFF. Here the CDR3 DNA reads TGTGCCAGCAGCCATGAGGACAGAGAACGTACTGAAGCTTTCTTT.

This clone appeared once. The rearrangement uses TRBV7-9 and TRBJ1-2, with 8 bases aligning to TRBD1. From germline, CDR1 is SEHNR and CDR2 FQNEAQ (reference sequence). The V and J ends lost 5 bases and 2 bases, in that order; junction bases with no gene match: 7. The CDR3 is made up of 15 amino acids. CDR3 in amino acids: CASSHLTGVNYGYTF. CDR3 in DNA: TGTGCCAGCAGCCACCTGACAGGGGTCAACTATGGCTACACCTTC.

J is TRBJ1-6 and V is TRBV5-1, with 8 bases fitting TRBD1. V shed 0 bases and J 6 bases; nucleotides not matched to a gene: 5. The CDR3 extends over 16 amino acids. Germline CDR1 and CDR2: SGHRS and YFSETQ. For the CDR3, the DNA is TGCGCCAGCAGCTTGGAAACAGGGGGTCGTAATTCACCCCTCCACTTT. Translation: CASSLETGGRNSPLHF. Filled out from reference TRBV5-1 and TRBJ1-6, the complete variable domain reads KAGVTQTPRYLIKTRGQQVTLSCSPISGHRSVSWYQQTPGQGLQFLFEYFSETQRNKGNFPGRFSGRQFSNSRSEMNVSTLELGDSALYLCASSLETGGRNSPLHFGNGTRLTVT.

This clone occurred a few times. The chain is built from TRBV2 and TRBJ2-3, with TRBD2 matching 13 bases. With V trimmed by 3 bases and J by 0 bases, 3 bases remained unmatched. CDR1 is SNHLY, CDR2 FYNNEI, per germline. The length of the CDR3 is 17 residues. The CDR3 loop is CASSETGLAGSTDTQYF. CDR3 in DNA: TGTGCCAGCAGTGAGACGGGACTAGCGGGGAGCACAGATACGCAGTATTTT.

The V call is TRBV11-3, the J call TRBJ2-4; D unclear. Between the trimmed V and J ends, which lost 4 bases and 0 bases, there was a span of 10 bases. The CDR3 sequence is 15 residues long. Germline V gene sequence: CDR1 SGHNT, CDR2 YENEEA. CDR3 DNA sequence: TGTGCCAGCAGCTCCTTGGGCCTAGCCAAAAACATTCAGTACTTC. Its translation is CASSSLGLAKNIQYF.